The 27 T cell receptor beta chains below were found in one sample sequenced in a study of T cells in Graves' hyperthyroidism and ophthalmopathy. The investigators amplified TCR beta CDR3 regions from RNA transcripts. First-round RT-PCR with HTBI primers amplified the TCR CDR3 region. TCRdb ran MiXCR on the multiplex PCR reads and lists one entry per CDR3 protein. The sample contains a few hundred thousand distinct CDR3 sequences, around 20% of which appear only once. The specimen was blood. These receptor sequences come from a woman aged 45-65 years with Graves' hyperthyroidism.

This clonotype was detected ten times or more. The V call is TRBV3-1, the J call TRBJ2-7; D uncertain. V lost 7 bases to trimming and J lost 0 bases, with 13 bases between them. Germline CDR1 and CDR2: LGHDT and YNNKEL (reference sequence). The CDR3 runs 14 residues. The CDR3: CASTDNLYSYEQYF. Here the CDR3 DNA reads TGTGCCAGCACCGACAACCTCTACTCCTACGAGCAGTACTTC.

Of note for this clonotype: This clone may be a read error of a much larger clone one base away. The chain carries TRBV5-1 and TRBJ1-1; TRBD1 might be the D (6 bases). With 4 bases removed from V and 5 bases from J, the gap between germline ends came to 15 bases. Germline-derived CDR1 and CDR2 are SGHRS and YFSETQ. The CDR3 is 14 residues long. The CDR3 nucleotides read TGCGCCAGCAGCCCTCTCGGGGGCTATACTGAAGCTTTCTTT. Protein sequence: CASSPLGGYTEAFF.

Ten or more counts support this clonotype. At one end the junction does not follow the germline gene, possibly because of a read error. The V and J genes are TRBV20-1 and TRBJ2-5; D gene ambiguous. CDR1 and CDR2 from the germline V gene are DFQATT and SNEGSKA (reference sequence). This CDR3 has 14 residues. CDR3 sequence reads: CSARSGRLQEAQYF. Here the CDR3 DNA reads TGCAGTGCTAGATCCGGACGGCTCCAAGAGGCCCAGTACTTC.

This clonotype has at least ten counts. The chain has TRBV3-1 and TRBJ2-5, with 12 bases matching TRBD2. J lost 1 base, V lost 4 bases, and 4 bases had no gene match. Germline CDR1 and CDR2: LGHDT and YNNKEL (reference sequence). This CDR3 region has 16 residues. Written as DNA, the CDR3 is TGTGCCAGCAGCCCCGGACTAGCGGGGTTCCAAGAGACCCAGTACTTC. This sequence encodes CASSPGLAGFQETQYF.

This clonotype has more than one count but fewer than ten. The V gene is TRBV29-1, the J gene TRBJ2-5; 11 bases fit TRBD1. CDR3 length: 14 amino acids. From germline, CDR1 is SQVTM and CDR2 ANQGSEA. CDR3 sequence: CSYQDRGLDETQYF. CDR3 nucleotides: TGCAGTTATCAGGACAGGGGGCTCGATGAGACCCAGTACTTC.

This clonotype was detected ten times or more. The rearrangement joins TRBV20-1 to TRBJ2-5; TRBD2 aligns across 10 bases. The CDR3 extends over 17 amino acids. V lost 6 bases and J lost 2; bases outside the gene matches: 15. Germline V lookup: CDR1 DFQATT, CDR2 SNEGSKA (reference sequence). CDR3 DNA sequence: TGCAGTGCCCGGGGAAGCGGGAGGGCAGTGGAACAAGAGACCCAGTACTTC. This translates into CSARGSGRAVEQETQYF.

For this clonotype: This may stem from a read error, because a much larger clone lies one nucleotide away. The chain carries TRBV20-1 and TRBJ2-1; 12 bases are shared with TRBD2. The CDR3 sequence is 18 residues long. The junction had 15 bases not matched to a gene; V was cut back by 6 bases and J by 3 bases. CDR1 and CDR2 from the germline V gene are DFQATT and SNEGSKA (reference sequence). DNA of the CDR3: TGCAGTGCCCCCGGGAGGTCGAGACTAGCGGGAGTCTACAATGAGCAGTTCTTC. Residues: CSAPGRSRLAGVYNEQFF.

This clonotype has a count of ten or more. This chain links TRBV3-1 with TRBJ1-2; D not resolved. CDR1 LGHDT and CDR2 YNNKEL come from the germline V gene (reference sequence). Trimming stripped 6 bases from V and 4 bases from J, with 15 bases between. The CDR3 is 14 amino acids. The CDR3 nucleotides are TGTGCCAGCAGAGCCCAAGGACTTTCCTATGGCTACACCTTC. Amino acid sequence: CASRAQGLSYGYTF.

The V call is TRBV19, the J call TRBJ2-5; 7 positions agree with TRBD2. From germline, CDR1 is LNHDA and CDR2 SQIVND (reference sequence). This CDR3 has 16 residues. The trim removed 2 bases at V and 5 bases at J, leaving 11 bases unmatched. Here the CDR3 DNA reads TGTGCCAGTAGTATAAATTCTCGCGGGGGTCGGGAGACCCAGTACTTC. It translates to CASSINSRGGRETQYF.

In this sample, this clonotype turned up many times. In DNA, the CDR3 is TGTGCCAGCAGTTTATTCTTCCCAAGCTTGTCCTACAATGAGCAGTTCTTC. Protein: CASSLFFPSLSYNEQFF. The chain couples TRBV28 to TRBJ2-1; D is ambiguous. V lost 1 base, J lost 1 base, and 14 bases lay in between. Germline lookup yields CDR1 MDHEN and CDR2 SYDVKM. The CDR3 sequence is 17 residues long. Using reference TRBV28 and TRBJ2-1 for the parts outside the CDR3, the full variable domain is DVKVTQSSRYLVKRTGEKVFLECVQDMDHENMFWYRQDPGLGLRLIYFSYDVKMKEKGDIPEGYSVSREKKERFSLILESASTNQTSMYLCASSLFFPSLSYNEQFFGPGTRLTVL.

J is TRBJ2-1 and V is TRBV4-1; D unclear. The CDR3 is made up of 14 amino acids. V shed 4 bases and J shed 7 bases, with 14 bases lying between them. The germline CDR1 and CDR2 sequences are MGHRA and YSYEKL. The CDR3 DNA is TGCGCCAGCAGCCCCCCGAGAGTCGAGAATGAGCAGTTCTTC. This encodes CASSPPRVENEQFF.

Ten or more counts support this clonotype. The chain uses TRBV30 and TRBJ2-3, with TRBD1 matching 9 bases. The germline gives CDR1 GTSNPN, CDR2 SVGIG (reference sequence). The trim removed 1 base at V and 9 bases at J, leaving 5 bases unmatched. The CDR3 is 13 residues long. The CDR3 DNA sequence: TGTGCCTGGAGTGCAGGACAGGGGAGGACGCAGTATTTT. It encodes CAWSAGQGRTQYF.

The sample holds a few counts of this clonotype. The genes are TRBV28 and TRBJ1-1; the D gene is possibly TRBD1 (6 bases). Germline loops: CDR1 MDHEN, CDR2 SYDVKM. The length of the CDR3 is 15 residues. V lost 5 bases and J 1 base, leaving 14 bases between the germline ends. The CDR3 spells CASSIAGHKNTEAFF. DNA of the CDR3: TGTGCCAGCAGTATCGCGGGACATAAGAACACTGAAGCTTTCTTT.

This clonotype was recorded many times. The gene calls are TRBV10-3 and TRBJ2-1; TRBD2 matches 7 bases. Trimming cost V 7 bases and J 0 bases; bases outside gene matches: 3. The CDR3 contains 14 residues. The germline V gene has CDR1 ENHRY and CDR2 SYGVKD. Here the CDR3 DNA reads TGTGCCATCACGACGGGAGGCTCCTACAATGAGCAGTTCTTC. Translating gives CAITTGGSYNEQFF.

This clonotype was recorded a few times. The chain combines TRBV4-2 with TRBJ2-5; weak D call: TRBD1 (6 bases). Germline-derived CDR1 and CDR2 are LGHNA and YNFKEQ. This CDR3 region has 15 residues. With 3 bases removed from V and 5 bases from J, the gap between germline ends came to 16 bases. For the CDR3, the DNA is TGTGCCAGCAGCCACCGGGTAGGGGGAGAGGAGACCCAGTACTTC. Amino acids: CASSHRVGGEETQYF.

Ten or more counts support this clonotype. The rearrangement joins TRBV20-1 to TRBJ2-3; 8 bases map to TRBD2. Germline V gene lookup returns CDR1 DFQATT and CDR2 SNEGSKA (reference sequence). V shed 1 base and J 4 bases; nucleotides not matched to a gene: 10. The CDR3 extends over 16 amino acids. The CDR3, as DNA: TGCAGTGCTAGAGTGGTACAAGCGGGAGCATCAGATACGCAGTATTTT. Its protein is CSARVVQAGASDTQYF.

This clonotype was found many times. The chain couples TRBV11-2 to TRBJ2-3; D might be TRBD1 (6 bases). Germline V gene lookup returns CDR1 SGHAT and CDR2 FQNNGV. The CDR3 sequence is 16 residues long. Between the trimmed V and J ends, which lost 1 base and 2 bases, there was a span of 13 bases. The CDR3 nucleotides are TGTGCCAGCAGCTTAGGGCAGACAGGCATCACAGATACGCAGTATTTT. Translation gives CASSLGQTGITDTQYF.

In its sample, this clonotype was seen many times. The CDR3 region has the DNA TGTGCCAGCAGTGATGTGCCGGGGGGTGAGCAGTTCTTC. Translated: CASSDVPGGEQFF. The V gene is TRBV2, the J gene TRBJ2-1, with 7 bases fitting TRBD2. CDR3 length equals 13 residues. Germline V gene data show CDR1 as SNHLY and CDR2 as FYNNEI. V dropped 3 bases and J dropped 9; count of bases not matched to a gene: 5.

This clonotype was counted many times. This sequence joins TRBV20-1 and TRBJ1-4, with 9 bases lining up with TRBD1. V lost 3 bases, J lost 5 bases, and 4 bases stayed unmatched. Germline CDR1 is DFQATT and CDR2 is SNEGSKA (reference sequence). This CDR3 has 14 amino acids. The CDR3 bases are TGCAGTGCTAGTAGACAGGGGGTCAATGAAAAACTGTTTTTT. It codes for CSASRQGVNEKLFF.

This clonotype occurred many times. One end of the junction varies from germline; a read error may be responsible. J is TRBJ2-1 and V is TRBV10-1, with 8 bases fitting TRBD1. Germline lookup yields CDR1 WNHNN and CDR2 SYGVQD (reference sequence). The CDR3 extends over 15 amino acids. CDR3 sequence: CASNERQGADNEQFF. DNA for the CDR3: TGCGCCAGCAATGAGCGTCAGGGGGCGGACAATGAGCAGTTCTTC.

J is TRBJ1-2 and V is TRBV30; D call uncertain. From germline, CDR1 is GTSNPN and CDR2 SVGIG (reference sequence). With 1 base removed from V and 7 bases from J, the gap between germline ends came to 22 bases. The CDR3 is made up of 16 amino acids. The CDR3 DNA sequence: TGTGCCTGGAGTGGAGGTCTGGGAGGGCGCTGGAGTGGCTACACCTTC. Amino acid sequence: CAWSGGLGGRWSGYTF.

The J gene is TRBJ2-5, the V gene TRBV7-3; 10 positions agree with TRBD1. The trim removed 5 bases at V and 5 bases at J, leaving 8 bases unmatched. The CDR3 is 15 residues long. Germline V lookup: CDR1 SGHTA, CDR2 FQGTGA. DNA of the CDR3: TGTGCCAGCAGCCGGGGGACAGGGGAATGGGAGACCCAGTACTTC. Its protein is CASSRGTGEWETQYF.

This clonotype was seen more than once but under ten times. The chain carries TRBV30 and TRBJ2-6; 7 positions match TRBD1. The germline gives CDR1 GTSNPN, CDR2 SVGIG (reference sequence). Trimming removed 2 bases from V and 4 bases from J; junction bases left unmatched: 11. The CDR3 totals 17 residues. CDR3 sequence: CAWSFIGGSGGANVLTF. CDR3 nucleotide sequence: TGTGCCTGGAGTTTTATAGGGGGCTCAGGGGGGGCCAACGTCCTGACTTTC.

The chain couples TRBV11-2 to TRBJ2-5, with unresolved D. V was shortened by 4 bases and J by 3 bases, with 9 bases between the two germline ends. The germline gives CDR1 SGHAT, CDR2 FQNNGV. The CDR3 is 13 amino acids. This CDR3 is CASSSRREETQYF. As DNA, the CDR3 is TGTGCCAGCAGCTCCCGTCGTGAAGAGACCCAGTACTTC.

This clonotype was observed a handful of times. The chain combines TRBV5-6 with TRBJ1-5, with a tentative D call TRBD1 (5 bases). The CDR3 is 19 amino acids. Per the germline V gene, CDR1 is SGHDT and CDR2 is YYEEEE. V lost 0 bases and J lost 1, with 20 bases in between. DNA for the CDR3: TGTGCCAGCAGCTTGGCCGTTATATCCGATGGGGGAAGCAATCAGCCCCAGCATTTT. Amino acid sequence: CASSLAVISDGGSNQPQHF. Full variable domain (rest looked up from reference TRBV5-6 and TRBJ1-5): DAGVTQSPTHLIKTRGQQVTLRCSPKSGHDTVSWYQQALGQGPQFIFQYYEEEERQRGNFPDRFSGHQFPNYSSELNVNALLLGDSALYLCASSLAVISDGGSNQPQHFGDGTRLSIL.

This clonotype was found many times. In nucleotides, the CDR3 is TGCAGTGCTAGACCGCCAGGACTATATGAGCAGTTCTTC. Protein product: CSARPPGLYEQFF. This sequence joins TRBV20-1 and TRBJ2-1; maybe TRBD2 (6 bases). Germline V gene data show CDR1 as DFQATT and CDR2 as SNEGSKA (reference sequence). CDR3 length equals 13 residues. Trimming stripped 2 bases from V and 8 bases from J, with 13 bases between.

The gene calls are TRBV6-1 and TRBJ1-5, with a tentative D call TRBD1 (5 bases). Germline values: CDR1 MNHNS, CDR2 SASEGT. Trimming removed 7 bases from V and 7 bases from J, with 11 bases in between. CDR3 length: 12 residues. CDR3 in DNA: TGTGCCAGCACCTACCGGGGGCAGCCCCAGCATTTT. This translates into CASTYRGQPQHF.